This T cell receptor beta chain was recovered during a study of OX40 agonist ivuxolimab in advanced cancers. The CDR3 runs 13 residues. Deletions cut 2 bases from V and 5 bases from J, with 10 bases between. CDR1 ENHRY and CDR2 SYGVKD come from the germline V gene. Generated by immunoSEQ multiplex PCR, the TCRdb table keeps only in-frame clones and is missing some. Among some 80,000 clones listed, nearly 95% were seen once. The material sequenced was CD4+ or CD8+ T cells sorted from blood, taken in a trial of the OX40 agonist ivuxolimab. This clonotype was sampled from an adult with an advanced solid tumor such as melanoma, head and neck, liver or kidney cancer. This sequence joins TRBV10-3 and TRBJ2-7; unclear D gene. For the CDR3, the DNA is TGTGCCATCAGTGAGGCAGGAAAAGACGAGCAGTACTTC. It specifies CAISEAGKDEQYF.